These T cell receptor beta chains were read from a single sample in a study of cytomegalovirus exposure and HLA in healthy donors. Data came from immunoSEQ multiplex PCR; TCRdb stores just in-frame clones and leaves some out. In the table there are about 140,000 clones, under 80% of which are singletons. Material: PBMCs. Receptor source: a woman between 50 and 59 years old in good health and CMV-seropositive. Each CDR3 is given with its conserved first and last residue. Fields, in order: D gene, clone size, V gene, J gene, CDR3 DNA, CDR3 protein. D genes are given only for firm matches. Only part of the rows carry a size: once, few, many, or a class if the clone is expanded.

TRBD2	once	TRBV4-2	TRBJ2-1	TGTGCCAGCAGCCAAGAAATCTTGGTGATAGCGGGGGGGCGGAATGAGCAGTTCTTC	CASSQEILVIAGGRNEQFF
NA	NA	TRBV25-1	TRBJ2-7	TGTGCCAGCAGTCCGCGTTACGGCTCCTACGAGCAGTACTTC	CASSPRYGSYEQYF
NA	once	TRBV2	TRBJ1-1	TGTGCCAGCAGCTGGAGACAGTTGAACACTGAAGCTTTCTTT	CASSWRQLNTEAFF
NA	few	TRBV7-9	TRBJ2-3	TGTGCCAGCAGCTTAGCTGCGGGGTACACAGATACGCAGTATTTT	CASSLAAGYTDTQYF
NA	NA	TRBV10-3	TRBJ2-6	TGTGCCATCAGTGAGTCGAAGGGTTCGGGACACCCCTCTGGGGCCAACGTCCTGACTTTC	CAISESKGSGHPSGANVLTF
NA	NA	TRBV7-9	TRBJ1-1	TGTGCCAGCAGCTTAGGGGGGCTACGGAACACTGAAGCTTTCTTT	CASSLGGLRNTEAFF
NA	NA	TRBV30	TRBJ1-2	TGTGCCTGGAGTATTGTCGGAGGCTCCTATGGCTACACCTTC	CAWSIVGGSYGYTF
TRBD1	once	TRBV29-1	TRBJ2-2	TGCAGCGTGCGACAGGGGGCCCTCACCGGGGAGCTGTTTTTT	CSVRQGALTGELFF
NA	few	TRBV7-2	TRBJ2-3	TGTGCCAGCGGAGTGGGTAGAGGAGATACGCAGTATTTT	CASGVGRGDTQYF
TRBD1	NA	TRBV27	TRBJ2-7	TGTGCCAGCAGTTTCTCACAGGGGACAGTAGCTTACGAGCAGTACTTC	CASSFSQGTVAYEQYF
NA	NA	TRBV30	TRBJ1-3	TGTGCCTGGAGTCCGACAGTATCTGGAAACACCATATATTTT	CAWSPTVSGNTIYF
TRBD1	NA	TRBV5-4	TRBJ2-7	TGTGCCAGCAGCTATGACAGGGGATCCGAGCAGTACTTC	CASSYDRGSEQYF
NA	NA	TRBV11-2	TRBJ2-3	TGTGCCAGCAGCTTAGGGACAGTCCAAAACACAGATACGCAGTATTTT	CASSLGTVQNTDTQYF
NA	NA	TRBV7-3	TRBJ2-1	TGTGCCAGCAGCCTTACAGGGAATTCCTACAATGAGCAGTTCTTC	CASSLTGNSYNEQFF
NA	NA	TRBV4-1	TRBJ2-1	TGCGCCAGCAGCGAACCCCAGGGCTTGGTCTACAATGAGCAGTTCTTC	CASSEPQGLVYNEQFF
NA	NA	TRBV5-1	TRBJ2-5	TGCGCCAGCAGCTTGAGCCTTACCGAAGAGACCCAGTACTTC	CASSLSLTEETQYF
TRBD1	NA	TRBV5-4	TRBJ1-6	TGTGCCAGCAGCACTGGGACAGGGCATTCACCCCTCCACTTT	CASSTGTGHSPLHF
NA	NA	TRBV11-3	TRBJ1-3	TGTGCCAGCCAAAGGGGCTCTGGAAACACCATATATTTT	CASQRGSGNTIYF
TRBD1	NA	TRBV7-2	TRBJ1-1	TGTGCCAGCAGCCCTAGACAGGGGCGCCCCATGAACACTGAAGCTTTCTTT	CASSPRQGRPMNTEAFF
NA	NA	TRBV27	TRBJ2-5	TGTGCCAGCAGTCCACCGAGGCGAGAGACCCAGTACTTC	CASSPPRRETQYF
NA	few	TRBV27	TRBJ1-1	TGTGCCAGCAGGGATACCCGCAGGGGCCCGAACACTGAAGCTTTCTTT	CASRDTRRGPNTEAFF
NA	NA	TRBV9	TRBJ1-2	TGTGCCAGCAGCGTAGATTCGGATGGCTACACCTTC	CASSVDSDGYTF
NA	NA	TRBV9	TRBJ1-1	TGTGCCAGCAGCGCCGTGGGGCGGCAGAACACTGAAGCTTTCTTT	CASSAVGRQNTEAFF
TRBD1	NA	TRBV30	TRBJ1-4	TGTGCCTGGGCACCCCCGGGACAGGGGGCTGAAAAACTGTTTTTT	CAWAPPGQGAEKLFF
TRBD2	NA	TRBV9	TRBJ2-1	TGTGCCAGCACCTTGGGGCCAGCGGGGGACTACAATGAGCAGTTCTTC	CASTLGPAGDYNEQFF
TRBD1	NA	TRBV5-5	TRBJ1-5	TGTGCCAGCAGCCAACAGACAGGGGATCAGCCCCAGCATTTT	CASSQQTGDQPQHF
NA	NA	TRBV2	TRBJ1-5	TGTGCCAGCAGTGAACGGGACTTCAATCAGCCCCAGCATTTT	CASSERDFNQPQHF
NA	NA	TRBV5-4	TRBJ1-3	TGTGCCAGCAGCCCGTCATCGGGAGAGATCTCTGGAAACACCATATATTTT	CASSPSSGEISGNTIYF
TRBD2	NA	TRBV7-2	TRBJ2-5	TGTGCCAGCAACCGAGCCGGGACTAGTGCAGAGACCCAGTACTTC	CASNRAGTSAETQYF
NA	NA	TRBV9	TRBJ1-4	TGTGCCAGCAGCGTAGGAGGGACAAATAATGAAAAACTGTTTTTT	CASSVGGTNNEKLFF
NA	NA	TRBV7-9	TRBJ1-1	TGTGCCAGCAGCTTTACAGGGTTGAACACTGAAGCTTTCTTT	CASSFTGLNTEAFF
NA	NA	TRBV6-6	TRBJ1-3	TGTGCCAGCAGCACATCGACAGTCTCTGGAAACACCATATATTTT	CASSTSTVSGNTIYF
TRBD1	NA	TRBV6-5	TRBJ1-1	TGTGCCAGCAGTTTTTCTGGACAGGGAGGGACTGAAGCTTTCTTT	CASSFSGQGGTEAFF
NA	NA	TRBV21-1	TRBJ2-7	TGTGCCAGCAGCAAAGACTGTGGGGGTACTAGCGATTCGAAGCAGTACTTC	CASSKDCGGTSDSKQYF
NA	NA	TRBV4-3	TRBJ1-5	TGCGCCAGCAGCCAAACTACAGGGAACAGCAATCAGCCCCAGCATTTT	CASSQTTGNSNQPQHF
NA	NA	TRBV5-8	TRBJ1-1	TGTGCCAGCAGTAACAGGGTCGGGGTAACTGAAGCTTTCTTT	CASSNRVGVTEAFF
TRBD1	few	TRBV5-1	TRBJ2-3	TGCGCCAGCAGCCCAACAGGGGTGGATACGCAGTATTTT	CASSPTGVDTQYF
NA	NA	TRBV7-3	TRBJ2-7	TGTGCCAGCAGCCCCACAGGGACCTACGAGCAGTACTTC	CASSPTGTYEQYF
TRBD2	NA	TRBV5-6	TRBJ2-7	TGTGCCAGCTTAGAACTCACTAGCGGTCTCTACGAGCAGTACTTC	CASLELTSGLYEQYF
NA	NA	TRBV15	TRBJ2-5	TGTGCCACCAGCAGAGATAGGGGGACGGGAGAGACCCAGTACTTC	CATSRDRGTGETQYF
TRBD1	NA	TRBV23-1	TRBJ1-4	TGCGCCAGCACAGACAGGGGGCGAAGGGGATTGGGGGAAAAACTGTTTTTT	CASTDRGRRGLGEKLFF
NA	few	TRBV19	TRBJ2-1	TGTGCCAGTAGCTGGCTTCGGGGGAATGAGCAGTTCTTC	CASSWLRGNEQFF
NA	few	TRBV2	TRBJ2-2	TGTGCCAGCAGTCAGGGGCGGGCCGGGGAGCTGTTTTTT	CASSQGRAGELFF
TRBD1	NA	TRBV29-1	TRBJ1-1	TGCAGCAACCGACAGGGGCTCACGGGAGCTTTCTTT	CSNRQGLTGAFF
NA	NA	TRBV5-1	TRBJ2-3	TGCGCCAGCAGATTAGCAGAAGATACGCAGTATTTT	CASRLAEDTQYF